There are many counts of the clone carrying this TCR beta chain. The antigen remains unidentified. The ends were cut back, 10 bases at V and 5 bases at J, with 14 bases in the middle. The CDR3 covers 12 residues. Germline assignment: CDR1 MNHEY and CDR2 SMNVEV (reference sequence). Sequencing libraries for TCR beta were prepared with iRepertoire HTBI primers and Arm-PCR of CDR3 regions. TCRdb re-called the multiplex PCR reads with MiXCR, one entry per CDR3 protein. The sample contains fewer than 400,000 distinct CDR3 sequences, about 20% of which appear only once. This sample is part of a study of regulatory T cells in long-lasting Graves disease. Regarding time point: persistent/refractory GD, antithyroid drugs over 5 years with positive TRAb. Researchers made the TCR library from RNA that was extracted from PBMCs. As a group, patients came from one endocrinology department in Xi'an, China. Findings and limits, study-wide: Persistent patients shared some 2,500 public clonotypes among themselves. Newly diagnosed patients shared fewer, at about 890. Compared with new cases, persistent Graves' patients showed reduced TCR diversity. Preferential use of TRBV28, TRBJ1-2 and TRBJ2-5 was seen in persistent disease.

The clonotype comes from a female donor with Graves disease. The source material was peripheral blood mononuclear cells (PBMCs), sampled when the disease was refractory, from a patient treated with antithyroid drugs. The V gene is TRBV27, the J gene TRBJ1-1; no clear D. CDR3 bases: TGTGCCACCGGGAGATGGTTTACTGAAGCTTTCTTT. Translation: CATGRWFTEAFF.